This is a list of T cell receptor beta chains from one sample in a study of blood T cell repertoires in COVID-19. Assay used: immunoSEQ multiplex PCR; TCRdb lists only in-frame clones, some missing. Of under 300,000 clones listed, 88% were seen once; the top ten hold 0.65% to 0.95%. Source material: peripheral blood. The receptor set was obtained from a woman in her 30s with acute or convalescent COVID-19. Both conserved end residues are part of each CDR3. The order of the fields is clone size, D gene, V gene, J gene, CDR3 DNA, CDR3 protein. A D gene is named only where the DNA matches it firmly. Size values are once, few and many counts, or a class for expanded clones, and some rows have none.

abundance: -
d_gene: -
v_gene: TRBV19
j_gene: TRBJ1-5
CDR3nt: TGTGCCAGTAGTATTGTTCCTGGAGACTATAGCAATCAGCCCCAGCATTTT
CDR3aa: CASSIVPGDYSNQPQHF

abundance: -
d_gene: TRBD2
v_gene: TRBV6-5
j_gene: TRBJ2-1
CDR3nt: TGTGCCAGTTTGCCTAGCGGGAGTAATGAGCAGTTCTTC
CDR3aa: CASLPSGSNEQFF

abundance: -
d_gene: TRBD2
v_gene: TRBV3-1/TRBV3-2
j_gene: TRBJ2-7
CDR3nt: TGTGCCAGCAGCCAAGATCCCCGGACTAGAGGGTCCGAGCAGTACTTC
CDR3aa: CASSQDPRTRGSEQYF

abundance: -
d_gene: TRBD2
v_gene: TRBV6-5
j_gene: TRBJ2-3
CDR3nt: TGTGCCAGCAGTTACTCGGGACTAGAGGGAGCAGATACGCAGTATTTT
CDR3aa: CASSYSGLEGADTQYF

abundance: -
d_gene: TRBD1
v_gene: TRBV5-4
j_gene: TRBJ2-7
CDR3nt: TGTGCCAGCAGCCCCGTCTCCGGGACAGGGGTCCACGAGCAGTACTTC
CDR3aa: CASSPVSGTGVHEQYF

abundance: few
d_gene: -
v_gene: TRBV6-5
j_gene: TRBJ2-7
CDR3nt: TGTGCCAGCAGTAGGGACACAACCTACGAGCAGTACTTC
CDR3aa: CASSRDTTYEQYF

abundance: -
d_gene: -
v_gene: TRBV7-2
j_gene: TRBJ2-7
CDR3nt: TGTGCCAGCAGCTTACCTAGTATCCACGAGCAGTACTTC
CDR3aa: CASSLPSIHEQYF

abundance: few
d_gene: TRBD2
v_gene: TRBV30
j_gene: TRBJ2-3
CDR3nt: TGTGCCTGGAGCCCGATCGGACTAGCGGGAATAACAGATACGCAGTATTTT
CDR3aa: CAWSPIGLAGITDTQYF

abundance: -
d_gene: -
v_gene: TRBV5-6
j_gene: TRBJ1-5
CDR3nt: TGTGCCAGCAGCTTGGGTTTGGGGCAGGGCAATCAGCCCCAGCATTTT
CDR3aa: CASSLGLGQGNQPQHF

abundance: -
d_gene: TRBD2
v_gene: TRBV30
j_gene: TRBJ2-3
CDR3nt: TGTGCCTGGACACGGCGGGAGAGAGATACGCAGTATTTT
CDR3aa: CAWTRRERDTQYF

abundance: -
d_gene: -
v_gene: TRBV30
j_gene: TRBJ1-2
CDR3nt: TGTGCCTGGACCTGGGCTTCCGCCGGCTACACCTTC
CDR3aa: CAWTWASAGYTF

abundance: few
d_gene: TRBD2
v_gene: TRBV5-4
j_gene: TRBJ2-1
CDR3nt: TGTGCCAGCAGCTCCAGGAGCGGGAGTGTGGAGCAGTTCTTC
CDR3aa: CASSSRSGSVEQFF

abundance: few
d_gene: TRBD2
v_gene: TRBV10-3
j_gene: TRBJ2-3
CDR3nt: TGTGCCATCAGGGGGGGGACTAGTGCAGATACGCAGTATTTT
CDR3aa: CAIRGGTSADTQYF

abundance: -
d_gene: -
v_gene: TRBV10-2
j_gene: TRBJ2-5
CDR3nt: TGCGCCAGCAGTGAGTCCACAGGGTGGTCAGAGACCCAGTACTTC
CDR3aa: CASSESTGWSETQYF

abundance: -
d_gene: -
v_gene: TRBV7-2
j_gene: TRBJ2-2
CDR3nt: TGTGCCAGCAGCTTAGTCATCACCGGGGAGCTGTTTTTT
CDR3aa: CASSLVITGELFF

abundance: -
d_gene: TRBD1
v_gene: TRBV7-3
j_gene: TRBJ2-3
CDR3nt: TGTGCCAGCAGCTTTACACCGGGACAGGGAGGAGATACGCAGTATTTT
CDR3aa: CASSFTPGQGGDTQYF

abundance: few
d_gene: TRBD1
v_gene: TRBV10-3
j_gene: TRBJ1-2
CDR3nt: TGTGCCATCAGAGAGGACAGGAGTCATGGCTACACCTTC
CDR3aa: CAIREDRSHGYTF

abundance: -
d_gene: TRBD1
v_gene: TRBV7-9
j_gene: TRBJ1-2
CDR3nt: TGTGCCACCCGGACAGGGGATGGTGGCTACACCTTC
CDR3aa: CATRTGDGGYTF

abundance: -
d_gene: -
v_gene: TRBV21-1
j_gene: TRBJ2-1
CDR3nt: TGTGCCAGCAGCAAATGTCGCAGCTACAATGAGCAGTTCTTC
CDR3aa: CASSKCRSYNEQFF

abundance: -
d_gene: -
v_gene: TRBV9
j_gene: TRBJ1-1
CDR3nt: TGTGCCAGCAGCGTAGCGGGAGGGGCGAAGAACACTGAAGCTTTCTTT
CDR3aa: CASSVAGGAKNTEAFF

abundance: -
d_gene: -
v_gene: TRBV19
j_gene: TRBJ1-2
CDR3nt: TGTGCCAGTAGTATAGCTCCTTTCCGGACATCCCACTATGGCTACACCTTC
CDR3aa: CASSIAPFRTSHYGYTF

abundance: -
d_gene: -
v_gene: TRBV7-6
j_gene: TRBJ1-6
CDR3nt: TGTGCCAGCAGGCTAGGGACTGCCGAAGGACCCCTCCACTTT
CDR3aa: CASRLGTAEGPLHF

abundance: -
d_gene: -
v_gene: TRBV18
j_gene: TRBJ2-3
CDR3nt: TGTGCCAGCTCCGGAGTTGATACGCAGTATTTT
CDR3aa: CASSGVDTQYF

abundance: -
d_gene: TRBD2
v_gene: TRBV6-4
j_gene: TRBJ2-1
CDR3nt: TGTGCCAGCAGTGGTAGCGGGAGTCCAATGAATGAGCAGTTCTTC
CDR3aa: CASSGSGSPMNEQFF

abundance: few
d_gene: -
v_gene: TRBV9
j_gene: TRBJ2-7
CDR3nt: TGTGCCAGCAGCGTAGAAGGAGGCAGACTCTACGAGCAGTACTTC
CDR3aa: CASSVEGGRLYEQYF

abundance: few
d_gene: -
v_gene: TRBV27
j_gene: TRBJ2-2
CDR3nt: TGTGCCAGCAGCCCAGGGGCAGCGAACACCGGGGAGCTGTTTTTT
CDR3aa: CASSPGAANTGELFF

abundance: -
d_gene: -
v_gene: TRBV5-1
j_gene: TRBJ2-7
CDR3nt: TGCGCCAGCAGCTTTGGGGCAGGGCGATCCTACGAGCAGTACTTC
CDR3aa: CASSFGAGRSYEQYF

abundance: -
d_gene: -
v_gene: TRBV7-8
j_gene: TRBJ2-1
CDR3nt: TGTGCCAGCAGCGAAAGGGGTTACAATGAGCAGTTCTTC
CDR3aa: CASSERGYNEQFF

abundance: -
d_gene: -
v_gene: TRBV2
j_gene: TRBJ1-2
CDR3nt: TGTGCCAGCAGATGGACAGACCGGACGGGAGGCTACACCTTC
CDR3aa: CASRWTDRTGGYTF

abundance: few
d_gene: -
v_gene: TRBV12-3/TRBV12-4
j_gene: TRBJ1-1
CDR3nt: TGTGCCAGCAGTTTACAGACAGTACGAGCTTTCTTT
CDR3aa: CASSLQTVRAFF

abundance: -
d_gene: -
v_gene: TRBV19
j_gene: TRBJ2-5
CDR3nt: TGTGCCAGTAGTGCCACCGGGGTGGGGAAAGAGACCCAGTACTTC
CDR3aa: CASSATGVGKETQYF

abundance: -
d_gene: TRBD2
v_gene: TRBV2
j_gene: TRBJ2-7
CDR3nt: TGTGCCAGCAGCTCAGGACTAGACTTCGAGCAGTACTTC
CDR3aa: CASSSGLDFEQYF

abundance: -
d_gene: TRBD1
v_gene: TRBV6-5
j_gene: TRBJ2-2
CDR3nt: TGTGCCAGCAGTAGTGGGACAGGGACCGGGGAGCTGTTTTTT
CDR3aa: CASSSGTGTGELFF

abundance: -
d_gene: TRBD1
v_gene: TRBV5-1
j_gene: TRBJ1-1
CDR3nt: TGCGCCACCAGGGGGGACAGGAACACTGAAGCTTTCTTT
CDR3aa: CATRGDRNTEAFF

abundance: -
d_gene: -
v_gene: TRBV10-3
j_gene: TRBJ2-4
CDR3nt: TGTGCCATCAGTGAGTCGACGGGGAGCCCGTCCAAAAACATTCAGTACTTC
CDR3aa: CAISESTGSPSKNIQYF

abundance: once
d_gene: -
v_gene: TRBV6-5
j_gene: TRBJ1-6
CDR3nt: TGTGCCAGCTCAGAAGGGGATAATTCACCCCTCCACTTT
CDR3aa: CASSEGDNSPLHF

abundance: -
d_gene: -
v_gene: TRBV5-6
j_gene: TRBJ1-6
CDR3nt: TGTGCCAGCAGCTTGGCCAGCTCCTATAATTCACCCCTCCACTTT
CDR3aa: CASSLASSYNSPLHF

abundance: -
d_gene: -
v_gene: TRBV30
j_gene: TRBJ1-2
CDR3nt: TGTGCCTGGACCCAGGGGACGGGCGGCTACACCTTC
CDR3aa: CAWTQGTGGYTF

abundance: -
d_gene: -
v_gene: TRBV6-6
j_gene: TRBJ2-2
CDR3nt: TGTGCCAGCAGCTCCCCGGGAAGGAGAGGCCCTCCGAACACCGGGGAGCTGTTTTTT
CDR3aa: CASSSPGRRGPPNTGELFF

abundance: -
d_gene: -
v_gene: TRBV19
j_gene: TRBJ2-2
CDR3nt: TGTGCCAGTAATGAGGTCTGGGCCGGGGAGCTGTTTTTT
CDR3aa: CASNEVWAGELFF

abundance: few
d_gene: TRBD1
v_gene: TRBV11-1
j_gene: TRBJ1-6
CDR3nt: TGTGCCAGCAGCTTAGGGGACAGTACTTCACCCCTCCACTTT
CDR3aa: CASSLGDSTSPLHF

abundance: -
d_gene: TRBD2
v_gene: TRBV9
j_gene: TRBJ2-1
CDR3nt: TGTGCCAGCAGCTTCCGCGGCGGGAGTTCCTACAATGAGCAGTTCTTC
CDR3aa: CASSFRGGSSYNEQFF

abundance: -
d_gene: TRBD1
v_gene: TRBV19
j_gene: TRBJ1-1
CDR3nt: TGTGCCAGTAGCCTATTCTTGGACGACAGGGGGTTACGGCCCCTGATGAACACTGAAGCTTTCTTT
CDR3aa: CASSLFLDDRGLRPLMNTEAFF

abundance: -
d_gene: -
v_gene: TRBV5-1
j_gene: TRBJ1-2
CDR3nt: TGCGCCAGCGGGGAGCCACCTACTAACTATGGCTACACCTTC
CDR3aa: CASGEPPTNYGYTF

abundance: -
d_gene: -
v_gene: TRBV29-1
j_gene: TRBJ1-2
CDR3nt: TGCAGCGCTGAGTTAAATAACTATGGCTACACCTTC
CDR3aa: CSAELNNYGYTF

abundance: -
d_gene: -
v_gene: TRBV24-1
j_gene: TRBJ2-7
CDR3nt: TGTGCCACCAGTGATTTCAGGGGCTACGAGCAGTACTTC
CDR3aa: CATSDFRGYEQYF

abundance: once
d_gene: TRBD1
v_gene: TRBV19
j_gene: TRBJ1-1
CDR3nt: TGTGCCAGTAGTATAGTGAGGGGGCCGAAGATGAACACTGAAGCTTTCTTT
CDR3aa: CASSIVRGPKMNTEAFF

abundance: -
d_gene: -
v_gene: TRBV15
j_gene: TRBJ2-5
CDR3nt: TGTGCCACCAGCAGCGGTTGGGAGACCCAGTACTTC
CDR3aa: CATSSGWETQYF

abundance: -
d_gene: -
v_gene: TRBV5-1
j_gene: TRBJ2-2
CDR3nt: TGCGCCAGCAGCTTGTTCGGGTCGGGCACCGGGGAGCTGTTTTTT
CDR3aa: CASSLFGSGTGELFF

abundance: -
d_gene: -
v_gene: TRBV10-3
j_gene: TRBJ1-1
CDR3nt: TGTGCCATCAGTGTTGACTGGAACACTGAAGCTTTCTTT
CDR3aa: CAISVDWNTEAFF

abundance: -
d_gene: -
v_gene: TRBV7-9
j_gene: TRBJ2-7
CDR3nt: TGTGCCAGCAGCCCAAGATCGGACGAGCAGTACTTC
CDR3aa: CASSPRSDEQYF

abundance: -
d_gene: -
v_gene: TRBV24-1
j_gene: TRBJ2-3
CDR3nt: TGTGCCACCAGTGATTTGCTTTTGGATACGCAGTATTTT
CDR3aa: CATSDLLLDTQYF

abundance: -
d_gene: -
v_gene: TRBV6-4
j_gene: TRBJ1-4
CDR3nt: TGTGCCAGCACGCCGAAGCGACAGTCTAATGAAAAACTGTTTTTT
CDR3aa: CASTPKRQSNEKLFF